Detailed here is one T cell receptor (beta chain). Its antigen remains unidentified. A read error may explain this, as a much larger clone is one base away. Trimming stripped 3 bases from V and 3 bases from J, with 7 bases between. The CDR3 is 12 amino acids. Germline CDR1 is SQVTM and CDR2 is ANQGSEA. Thyroid surgery was performed in patients who had received no treatment beforehand. Authors' data handling: Construction of a distant-metastasis classifier for papillary thyroid cancer relied on CDR3 differences across clinicopathological groups. TCRdb re-analyzed the PCR reads using MiXCR. None of the V and J calls come from the authors' own analysis; TCRdb made them. The table shows around 30,000 clones, with 13% occurring only once. This sample is part of a study of metastatic and nonmetastatic thyroid tumors. Overall study context: Patients with malignant and benign thyroid disease provided blood and tumor or nodule tissue, whose repertoires were compared.

Overall study results and limits: Benign nodules were reported to have significantly lower TCR beta diversity than malignant thyroid tumors, in blood and tumor.

This sequence originates from a female donor with papillary thyroid cancer or a benign thyroid nodule (not recorded which). Some clones in this sample may be carry-over from other donors' samples. Sequenced sample: blood. The J gene is TRBJ2-3, the V gene TRBV29-1, with D uncertain. In nucleotides, the CDR3 is TGCAGCGTTGACTCTAGAACAGATACGCAGTATTTT. It is translated as CSVDSRTDTQYF.